This TCR beta chain was recorded in a study of follicular helper T cells after annual influenza vaccination. This CDR3 is built from 15 residues. The V gene's germline CDR1 is MDHEN and CDR2 SYDVKM. Time point in this sample: 2014-2015 season, pre-vaccination. Sequencing used immunoSEQ multiplex PCR; TCRdb keeps in-frame clones, though not all of them. The sample includes fewer than 30,000 clones, approximately 81% of them seen just once. V is TRBV28 and J is TRBJ2-5; 7 bases are shared with TRBD2. The DNA matches TRBJ2-7 better at its end, which makes the J call doubtful. Material: CXCR5+ CD38- circulating T follicular helper cells from blood, obtained on the day of influenza vaccination. Stated subset: circulating Tfh, non-naive CD4+CXCR5+PD-1+ (ICOS+CD38+ or ICOS-CD38-). The source of this sequence is an adult who received the influenza vaccine. The chain's CDR3 is CASSPWTRYPYEQYF. CDR3 coding DNA: TGTGCCAGCAGTCCGTGGACTAGATATCCGTACGAGCAGTACTTC.